This T cell receptor (beta chain) was sequenced for a study of cytomegalovirus exposure and HLA in healthy donors. Germline loops: CDR1 LNHNV, CDR2 YYDKDF (reference sequence). This CDR3 comprises 13 residues. V shed 6 bases, J shed 4 bases, and the junction held 2 bases outside the gene matches. PCR involved 60 Vbeta and 13 Jbeta primers. Sequencing used immunoSEQ multiplex PCR; TCRdb keeps in-frame clones, though not all of them. The data show some 150,000 clones, roughly 76% seen once. The chain links TRBV15 to TRBJ2-2, with 7 bases that match TRBD2. This receptor was identified in a woman in her forties or fifties in good health and CMV-seronegative. The sequencing sample was made of PBMCs. The CDR3 DNA sequence: TGTGCCACCAGACTAGCGATCACCGGGGAGCTGTTTTTT. Protein sequence: CATRLAITGELFF.